A single sample is the source of the 21 T cell receptor beta chains below, sequenced in a study of OX40 agonist ivuxolimab in advanced cancers. Clones were sequenced by immunoSEQ multiplex PCR, and TCRdb holds only the in-frame ones, with some missing. The sample has over 65,000 clones; 92% are singletons. Sample: CD4+ or CD8+ T cells sorted from blood, taken in a trial of the OX40 agonist ivuxolimab. The receptor source for this set is an adult with an advanced solid tumor such as melanoma, head and neck, liver or kidney cancer.

The chain employs TRBV9 and TRBJ1-4; D is possibly TRBD1 (5 bases). This CDR3 is built from 14 residues. Trimming left V 4 bases short and J 5 bases short, with 12 bases between. Germline CDR1 SGDLS, CDR2 YYNGEE. The CDR3 coding sequence is TGTGCCAGCAGCTGGGGGGATAGGAATGAAAAACTGTTTTTT. This sequence encodes CASSWGDRNEKLFF.

The chain combines TRBV25-1 with TRBJ1-5, with TRBD1 identical over 7 bases. V shed 1 base and J 7 bases; nucleotides not matched to a gene: 4. CDR3 length equals 14 residues. The germline V gene has CDR1 MGHDK and CDR2 SYGVNS. CDR3 amino acids: CASSESRGHQPQHF. The CDR3 DNA reads as TGTGCCAGCAGTGAATCAAGGGGGCACCAGCCCCAGCATTTT.

The rearrangement joins TRBV19 to TRBJ2-7, with 7 bases aligning to TRBD1. The V segment lost 6 bases and the J segment 4 bases; nucleotides outside the gene matches: 12. The CDR3 runs to 15 residues. Germline V lookup: CDR1 LNHDA, CDR2 SQIVND (reference sequence). CDR3 in amino acids: CASRSRDSEVYEQYF. The CDR3 region has the DNA TGTGCCAGTAGAAGCCGGGACAGTGAGGTTTACGAGCAGTACTTC.

The chain recombines TRBV29-1 with TRBJ2-5; TRBD1 is a possible D gene (6 bases). The germline V and J ends were trimmed by 4 bases and 5 bases, with 14 bases remaining between them. Germline CDR1 and CDR2: SQVTM and ANQGSEA. CDR3 length: 13 amino acids. CDR3 nucleotide sequence: TGCAGCGTTGCGGGGACACTCGGGGAGACCCAGTACTTC. As protein: CSVAGTLGETQYF.

This chain connects TRBV7-9 to TRBJ2-7, with a tentative D call TRBD1 (5 bases). The V end lost 0 bases, the J end lost 1 base, and 13 bases lay between the germline ends. The CDR3 sequence is 16 residues long. Germline CDR1 and CDR2: SEHNR and FQNEAQ (reference sequence). The CDR3 nucleotides are TGTGCCAGCAGCTTAGCGTCGGCAGGGTCATCCTACGAGCAGTACTTC. Translated: CASSLASAGSSYEQYF.

This sequence joins TRBV14 and TRBJ2-7, with 7 bases aligning to TRBD1. Germline trimming cut 4 bases from V and 9 bases from J; bases unmatched to any gene: 15. The CDR3 has 15 residues. Germline-derived CDR1 and CDR2 are SGHDN and FVKESK. Written as DNA, the CDR3 is TGTGCCAGCAGCCTTGGAAGGGGGCCCACCCGTGTGCAGTACTTC. The encoded protein is CASSLGRGPTRVQYF.

This chain uses TRBV4-3 with TRBJ2-7, with TRBD1 identical over 8 bases. Germline V gives CDR1 LGHNA, CDR2 YSLEER. V dropped 7 bases and J dropped 2; count of bases not matched to a gene: 7. The CDR3 consists of 14 residues. The CDR3 region has the DNA TGCGCCAGCACCCCCGGGACAGGTGCCTACGAGCAGTACTTC. Residues: CASTPGTGAYEQYF.

The chain is built from TRBV7-9 and TRBJ2-7, with unresolved D. Germline CDR1 SEHNR, CDR2 FQNEAQ (reference sequence). The V and J ends lost 3 bases and 5 bases respectively, with 14 bases between them. CDR3 size: 14 residues. CDR3 protein: CASSFQAGTNEQYF. In DNA, the CDR3 is TGTGCCAGCAGCTTTCAGGCAGGAACAAACGAGCAGTACTTC.

This rearrangement joins TRBV9 to TRBJ2-7; maybe TRBD1 (6 bases). CDR3 length: 14 amino acids. V was pared by 4 bases and J by 3 bases, with 14 bases between. Germline CDR1 reads SGDLS; CDR2 reads YYNGEE. The CDR3 spells CASSLTGTIYEQYF. The CDR3 region has the DNA TGTGCCAGCAGCTTAACCGGGACAATCTACGAGCAGTACTTC.

The chain employs TRBV11-2 and TRBJ1-1; 12 positions agree with TRBD1. CDR3 length: 18 residues. Trimming at V came to 5 bases and at J to 0 bases, leaving 10 bases not matched to a gene. Germline V gene sequence: CDR1 SGHAT, CDR2 FQNNGV. The CDR3 nucleotides read TGTGCCAGCAGCCGACCTCTCGGGACAGGGGGCTTGAACACTGAAGCTTTCTTT. Protein product: CASSRPLGTGGLNTEAFF.

The V gene is TRBV15, the J gene TRBJ2-7, with D tentatively TRBD2 (7 bases). This CDR3 has 15 residues. V lost 5 bases and J 1 base, leaving 15 bases between the germline ends. Germline CDR1 and CDR2: LNHNV and YYDKDF (reference sequence). The CDR3 spells CATSPRGARSYEQYF. Here the CDR3 DNA reads TGTGCCACCAGCCCCCGGGGGGCGCGATCCTACGAGCAGTACTTC. Complete variable domain (other parts from reference TRBV15 and TRBJ2-7): DAMVIQNPRYQVTQFGKPVTLSCSQTLNHNVMYWYQQKSSQAPKLLFHYYDKDFNNEADTPDNFQSRRPNTSFCFLDIRSPGLGDTAMYLCATSPRGARSYEQYFGPGTRLTVT.

V is TRBV9 and J is TRBJ2-3, with D perhaps TRBD2 (7 bases). This CDR3 is built from 17 residues. The germline CDR1 and CDR2 sequences are SGDLS and YYNGEE. Trimming removed 2 bases at V and 3 bases at J, with 19 bases between. In DNA, the CDR3 is TGTGCCAGCAGCGTGTTGGGGGGGCCTATGTCGACAGATACGCAGTATTTT. It codes for CASSVLGGPMSTDTQYF.

Note on this clone: This sample includes further DNA sequences coding for the same CDR3. The V and J genes are TRBV7-2 and TRBJ1-1, with a weak D call TRBD1 (5 bases). This CDR3 is built from 14 residues. The V end lost 8 bases, the J end lost 3 bases, and 16 bases lay between the germline ends. Germline V gives CDR1 SGHTA, CDR2 FQGNSA. For the CDR3, the DNA is TGTGCCAGCCTGGAAATGTGGGGGGACACTGAAGCTTTCTTT. Translated, it gives CASLEMWGDTEAFF.

The V gene is TRBV12-5, the J gene TRBJ2-5, with D perhaps TRBD2 (6 bases). Germline values: CDR1 LGHNT, CDR2 FRNRAP. The CDR3 runs 13 residues. The V end lost 3 bases, the J end lost 1 base, and 6 bases lay between the germline ends. This chain's CDR3 is CASGFGGQETQYF. The CDR3 region has the DNA TGTGCTAGTGGTTTCGGGGGCCAAGAGACCCAGTACTTC.

The chain recombines TRBV13 with TRBJ1-5; D is perhaps TRBD1 (5 bases). Germline CDR1 and CDR2: PRHDT and FYEKMQ (reference sequence). CDR3 length: 14 amino acids. V was trimmed by 2 bases and J by 2 bases, leaving 7 bases between them. The DNA for the CDR3 is TGTGCCAGCAGCTTACGGGACCGCAATCAGCCCCAGCATTTT. Its protein is CASSLRDRNQPQHF.

About this clone: The junction shows a germline mismatch at one end, possibly a read error. Other DNA sequences in this sample translate to the same CDR3. The rearrangement links TRBV27 to TRBJ2-6; D gene unclear. The germline CDR1 and CDR2 sequences are MNHEY and SMNVEV (reference sequence). This CDR3 comprises 13 residues. The CDR3 coding sequence is TGTGCTAGCAGTTTGATTGGGGCCAACGTCCTGACTTTC. Translated, it gives CASSLIGANVLTF.

The rearrangement joins TRBV6-1 to TRBJ1-4, with 7 positions matching TRBD1. Trimming cost V 2 bases and J 8 bases; bases outside gene matches: 8. CDR3 size: 15 residues. CDR1 is MNHNS and CDR2 is SASEGT in the germline V gene. The CDR3 region has the DNA TGTGCCAGCAGTGAAATCGACCAGGGGGAGGAAAAACTGTTTTTT. Its protein product is CASSEIDQGEEKLFF.

In its sample, this clone was seen once. V is TRBV13 and J is TRBJ2-7; possibly TRBD2 for D (6 bases). This CDR3 spans 13 amino acids. Per germline, CDR1 PRHDT and CDR2 FYEKMQ (reference sequence). Trimming stripped 8 bases from V and 1 base from J, with 12 bases between. The CDR3 protein is CASSDGGSYEQYF. CDR3 coding DNA: TGTGCCAGCTCCGACGGGGGTTCCTACGAGCAGTACTTC.

The rearrangement joins TRBV6-5 to TRBJ1-1; D is undetermined. The CDR3 sequence is 15 residues long. The V end was cut by 1 base, the J end by 0 bases, with 9 bases between. Germline lookup yields CDR1 MNHEY and CDR2 SVGAGI. CDR3 amino acids: CASSYWLGLNTEAFF. In nucleotides, the CDR3 is TGTGCCAGCAGTTACTGGTTAGGGCTGAACACTGAAGCTTTCTTT.

CDR3 region: CASSQLRDQMKSQYF. As DNA, the CDR3 is TGCGCCAGCAGCCAACTCCGGGATCAAATGAAATCACAGTACTTC. The chain joins TRBV4-1 to TRBJ2-7; the D gene is possibly TRBD2 (5 bases). V was clipped by 2 bases and J by 10 bases, with 21 bases between them. There are 15 residues in the CDR3. Germline V gene sequence: CDR1 MGHRA, CDR2 YSYEKL.

The V call is TRBV5-1, the J call TRBJ2-7, with 7 bases lining up with TRBD1. CDR1 is SGHRS and CDR2 is YFSETQ in the germline V gene. V shed 0 bases and J 3 bases; nucleotides not matched to a gene: 6. The CDR3 is 15 amino acids. The DNA of the CDR3 is TGCGCCAGCAGCTTGGCCGGTCAGGGGGACTACGAGCAGTACTTC. Translated, it gives CASSLAGQGDYEQYF.